This TCR beta chain was documented in a study of T-cell reconstitution after alpha-beta-depleted transplantation in children. Regarding the study as a whole: At one year after transplant, newly produced T cells mostly accounted for T-cell counts and diversity. After transplant, high TCRbeta diversity at day 60 in some patients arose from surviving recipient T cells and thymic progenitors.

It was with unique molecular identifiers that the TCRbeta library was prepared. TCRdb fed the PCR reads into MiXCR, producing one record per CDR3 protein. Among 480,000 or so distinct CDR3 sequences listed, about 10% were seen once. Trimming left V 1 base short and J 1 base short, with 4 bases between. Per germline, CDR1 SEHNR and CDR2 FQNEAQ (reference sequence). The CDR3 length is 13 residues. This clonotype has at least ten counts. Its antigen is unknown. The chain links TRBV7-9 to TRBJ1-2; no clear D gene. This specimen was PBMCs, taken before TCRalphabeta/CD19-depleted stem cell transplant. This clonotype was obtained from a child aged 2-15 years with inherited bone marrow failure, due to receive a stem cell transplant. CDR3 loop: CASSLESNYGYTF. CDR3 DNA sequence: TGTGCCAGCAGCTTAGAAAGTAACTATGGCTACACCTTC.